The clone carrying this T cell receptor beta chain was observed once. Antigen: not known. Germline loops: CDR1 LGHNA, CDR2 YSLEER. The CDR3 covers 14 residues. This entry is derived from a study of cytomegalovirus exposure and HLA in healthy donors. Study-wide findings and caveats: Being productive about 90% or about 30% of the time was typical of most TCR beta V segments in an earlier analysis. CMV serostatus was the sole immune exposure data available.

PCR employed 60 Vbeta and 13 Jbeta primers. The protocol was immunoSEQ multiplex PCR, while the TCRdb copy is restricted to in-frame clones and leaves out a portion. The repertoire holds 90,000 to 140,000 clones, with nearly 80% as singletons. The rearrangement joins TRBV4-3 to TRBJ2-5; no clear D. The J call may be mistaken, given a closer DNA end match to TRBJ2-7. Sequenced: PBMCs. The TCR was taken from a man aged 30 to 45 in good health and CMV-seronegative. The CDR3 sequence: CASSQGANSYEQYF. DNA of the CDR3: TGCGCCAGCAGCCAAGGGGCCAACTCCTACGAGCAGTACTTC.